Presented here are 17 T cell receptor beta chains from one specimen sequenced in a study of CD8 T cells in Susac syndrome. With random hexamers, reverse transcription was performed on roughly 0.5 to 1 ug of RNA. TCRdb redid the calling of the immunoSEQ multiplex PCR reads with MiXCR, one entry per CDR3 protein. Of roughly 190,000 distinct CDR3 sequences listed, about 94% are singletons. The material sequenced was CD4+ T cells from PBMCs. The receptors originated from a human donor in good health.

The chain links TRBV28 to TRBJ2-2; either TRBD1 or TRBD2 may supply D (5 bases each). CDR3 length equals 13 residues. The V gene lost 7 bases and the J gene lost 7 bases, with 13 bases spanning the gap. CDR1 MDHEN and CDR2 SYDVKM come from the germline V gene. The CDR3 reads CASINLGVGELFF. In nucleotides, the CDR3 is TGTGCCAGCATTAATCTGGGGGTCGGGGAGCTGTTTTTT.

The chain joins TRBV4-2 to TRBJ2-7; 7 nucleotides line up with TRBD1. The V and J ends lost 0 bases and 2 bases, in that order; junction bases with no gene match: 7. Germline V gene data show CDR1 as LGHNA and CDR2 as YNFKEQ. The CDR3 extends over 16 amino acids. CDR3: CASSQDLQGVPYEQYF. The DNA for the CDR3 is TGTGCCAGCAGCCAAGATTTGCAGGGGGTGCCCTACGAGCAGTACTTC.

This clonotype is a singleton in its sample. This sequence joins TRBV7-7 and TRBJ2-1; D is ambiguous. CDR3 length: 13 amino acids. CDR1 is SSHAT, CDR2 FNYEAQ, per germline (reference sequence). The germline V and J ends were trimmed by 1 base and 5 bases, with 6 bases remaining between them. The CDR3 DNA reads TGTGCCAGCAGCTTAGAGTCCAACAATGAGCAGTTCTTC. Its protein product is CASSLESNNEQFF.

The chain couples TRBV30 to TRBJ1-5, with D perhaps matching TRBD1 (5 bases). V lost 3 bases to trimming and J lost 5 bases, with 11 bases between them. The CDR3 covers 13 residues. Germline assignment: CDR1 GTSNPN and CDR2 SVGIG (reference sequence). The CDR3 DNA follows: TGTGCCTGGAGATCCGGGGGGGATCAGCCCCAGCATTTT. It yields the protein CAWRSGGDQPQHF.

The rearrangement uses TRBV3-1 and TRBJ2-4; D remains ambiguous. The germline CDR1 and CDR2 sequences are LGHDT and YNNKEL (reference sequence). The CDR3 length is 13 residues. The V and J ends lost 2 bases and 2 bases respectively, with 4 bases between them. CDR3 protein: CASSQSSKNIQYF. In DNA, the CDR3 is TGTGCCAGCAGCCAAAGTTCCAAAAACATTCAGTACTTC.

The CDR3 protein is CSVEKTSGRHYEQFF. Here the CDR3 DNA reads TGCAGCGTTGAGAAGACTAGCGGGAGACACTATGAGCAGTTCTTC. The gene calls are TRBV29-1 and TRBJ2-1; 12 nucleotides line up with TRBD2. Germline V gene sequence: CDR1 SQVTM, CDR2 ANQGSEA. The junction had 8 bases not matched to a gene; V was cut back by 3 bases and J by 8 bases. The CDR3 loop spans 15 amino acids.

This chain joins TRBV28 and TRBJ2-6; maybe TRBD2 (5 bases). CDR1 is MDHEN and CDR2 is SYDVKM in the germline V gene. This CDR3 contains 16 residues. Between the trimmed V and J ends, which lost 7 bases and 0 bases, there was a span of 13 bases. The CDR3 DNA follows: TGTGCCAGCATTCCGGGAACGGGCTCTGGGGCCAACGTCCTGACTTTC. This codes for CASIPGTGSGANVLTF.

The chain has TRBV7-2 and TRBJ2-7, with no clear D. Trimming took 0 bases from V and 5 from J, leaving 8 bases between them. From germline, CDR1 is SGHTA and CDR2 FQGNSA. The CDR3 is made up of 13 amino acids. CDR3 nucleotides: TGTGCCAGCAGCTTAGCGCTAATCCACGAGCAGTACTTC. It encodes CASSLALIHEQYF.

This chain connects TRBV7-8 to TRBJ2-1; D call uncertain. The CDR3 contains 16 residues. Germline V gives CDR1 SGHVS, CDR2 FQNEAQ. V lost 0 bases to trimming and J lost 5 bases, with 14 bases between them. For the CDR3, the DNA is TGTGCCAGCAGCTTAGCGCGGTTAGCACTTAACAATGAGCAGTTCTTC. It is translated as CASSLARLALNNEQFF.

The chain uses TRBV28 and TRBJ2-1; D is tentatively TRBD1 or TRBD2 (5 bases each). V was cut by 10 bases and J by 9 bases, with 16 bases left in between. Germline-derived CDR1 and CDR2 are MDHEN and SYDVKM. The CDR3 runs 12 residues. CDR3: CAIQDSRGEQFF. The CDR3 DNA follows: TGTGCCATTCAGGACTCAAGGGGTGAGCAGTTCTTC. The full variable domain, its missing parts supplied by reference TRBV28 and TRBJ2-1, is DVKVTQSSRYLVKRTGEKVFLECVQDMDHENMFWYRQDPGLGLRLIYFSYDVKMKEKGDIPEGYSVSREKKERFSLILESASTNQTSMYLCAIQDSRGEQFFGPGTRLTVL.

This clonotype was observed a few times. The chain employs TRBV28 and TRBJ2-1, with D hard to call. V gave up 3 bases and J gave up 4 bases, with 4 bases separating them. The CDR3 runs 12 residues. The germline V gene has CDR1 MDHEN and CDR2 SYDVKM. The CDR3 bases are TGTGCCAGCAGTTTTCGGTACAATGAGCAGTTCTTC. Its protein is CASSFRYNEQFF.

The chain is built from TRBV7-9 and TRBJ2-1, with TRBD2 matching over 9 bases. This CDR3 has 17 amino acids. V lost 5 bases to trimming and J lost 5 bases; unmatched junction nucleotides: 13. The germline V gene has CDR1 SEHNR and CDR2 FQNEAQ (reference sequence). The CDR3 is CASSLRPAGGFDNEQFF. DNA of the CDR3: TGTGCCAGCAGCCTAAGACCAGCGGGAGGCTTCGACAATGAGCAGTTCTTC. Looking up the rest from reference TRBV7-9 and TRBJ2-1 gives the full variable domain: DTGVSQNPRHKITKRGQNVTFRCDPISEHNRLYWYRQTLGQGPEFLTYFQNEAQLEKSRLLSDRFSAERPKGSFSTLEIQRTEQGDSAMYLCASSLRPAGGFDNEQFFGPGTRLTVL.

The chain links TRBV13 to TRBJ2-7; TRBD1 aligns across 10 bases. There are 13 residues in the CDR3. The J segment lost 4 bases and the V segment lost 11 bases, leaving 8 bases of the junction unmatched. Germline V lookup: CDR1 PRHDT, CDR2 FYEKMQ (reference sequence). The CDR3 region has the DNA TGTGCCGCGAGACGGACAGGGGGATACGAGCAGTACTTC. Translating gives CAARRTGGYEQYF. The variable domain in full, completed from reference TRBV13 and TRBJ2-7, reads AAGVIQSPRHLIKEKRETATLKCYPIPRHDTVYWYQQGPGQDPQFLISFYEKMQSDKGSIPDRFSAQQFSDYHSELNMSSLELGDSALYFCAARRTGGYEQYFGPGTRLTVT.

The chain joins TRBV5-1 to TRBJ2-4; no clear D. Per the germline V gene, CDR1 is SGHRS and CDR2 is YFSETQ. Trimming left V 0 bases short and J 2 bases short, with 3 bases between. The CDR3 sequence is 13 residues long. For the CDR3, the DNA is TGCGCCAGCAGCTTGGCGACCAAAAACATTCAGTACTTC. It codes for CASSLATKNIQYF.

The V call is TRBV24-1, the J call TRBJ1-5, with 8 bases aligning to TRBD1. Germline trimming cut 3 bases from V and 6 bases from J; bases unmatched to any gene: 3. CDR3 size: 14 residues. Germline lookup yields CDR1 KGHDR and CDR2 SFDVKD. CDR3 amino acids: CATSDATGAQPQHF. DNA for the CDR3: TGTGCCACCAGTGATGCGACAGGGGCTCAGCCCCAGCATTTT.

The V call is TRBV4-3, the J call TRBJ2-7; 9 bases are shared with TRBD1. Germline CDR1 is LGHNA and CDR2 is YSLEER. The CDR3 runs to 14 residues. With 4 bases clipped from V and 7 bases from J, the junction kept 8 bases outside the gene matches. The CDR3 DNA is TGCGCCAGCAGCCGGGACAGGGCTGCGGGGGAGCAGTACTTC. Encoded protein: CASSRDRAAGEQYF.

This chain links TRBV24-1 with TRBJ2-5; TRBD1 aligns across 10 bases. Germline V CDR1 and CDR2: KGHDR, SFDVKD. J was trimmed by 5 bases and V by 2 bases; bases with no gene match: 7. This CDR3 is built from 16 residues. CDR3 coding DNA: TGTGCCACCAGTGATTCCGGGACAGGGGCTGGGGAGACCCAGTACTTC. It encodes CATSDSGTGAGETQYF.